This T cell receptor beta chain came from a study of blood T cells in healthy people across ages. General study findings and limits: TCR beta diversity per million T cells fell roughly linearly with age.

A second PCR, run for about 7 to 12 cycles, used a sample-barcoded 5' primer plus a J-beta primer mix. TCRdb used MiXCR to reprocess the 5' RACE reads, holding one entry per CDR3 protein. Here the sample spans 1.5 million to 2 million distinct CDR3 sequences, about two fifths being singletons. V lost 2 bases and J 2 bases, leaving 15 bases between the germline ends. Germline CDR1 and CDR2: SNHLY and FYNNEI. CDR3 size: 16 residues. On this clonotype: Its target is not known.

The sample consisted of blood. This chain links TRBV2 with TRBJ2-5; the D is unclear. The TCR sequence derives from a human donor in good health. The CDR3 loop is CASSESSAGVQETQYF. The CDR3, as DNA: TGTGCCAGCAGTGAATCGTCGGCAGGCGTTCAAGAGACCCAGTACTTC.